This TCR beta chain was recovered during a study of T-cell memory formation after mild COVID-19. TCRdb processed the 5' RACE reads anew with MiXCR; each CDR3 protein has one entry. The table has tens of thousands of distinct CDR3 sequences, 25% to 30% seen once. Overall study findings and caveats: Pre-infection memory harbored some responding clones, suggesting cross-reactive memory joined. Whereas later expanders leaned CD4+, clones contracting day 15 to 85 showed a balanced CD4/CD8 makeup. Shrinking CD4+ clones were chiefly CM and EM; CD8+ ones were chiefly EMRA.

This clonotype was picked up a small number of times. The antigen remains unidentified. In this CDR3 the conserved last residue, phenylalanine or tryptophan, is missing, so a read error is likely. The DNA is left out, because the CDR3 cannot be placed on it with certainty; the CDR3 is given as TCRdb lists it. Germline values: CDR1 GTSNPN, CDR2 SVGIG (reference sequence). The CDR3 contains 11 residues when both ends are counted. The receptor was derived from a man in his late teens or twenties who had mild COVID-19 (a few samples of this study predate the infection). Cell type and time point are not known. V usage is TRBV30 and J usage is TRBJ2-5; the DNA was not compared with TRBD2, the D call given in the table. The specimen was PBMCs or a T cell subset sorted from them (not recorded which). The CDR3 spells CAWSDGLAGMY.